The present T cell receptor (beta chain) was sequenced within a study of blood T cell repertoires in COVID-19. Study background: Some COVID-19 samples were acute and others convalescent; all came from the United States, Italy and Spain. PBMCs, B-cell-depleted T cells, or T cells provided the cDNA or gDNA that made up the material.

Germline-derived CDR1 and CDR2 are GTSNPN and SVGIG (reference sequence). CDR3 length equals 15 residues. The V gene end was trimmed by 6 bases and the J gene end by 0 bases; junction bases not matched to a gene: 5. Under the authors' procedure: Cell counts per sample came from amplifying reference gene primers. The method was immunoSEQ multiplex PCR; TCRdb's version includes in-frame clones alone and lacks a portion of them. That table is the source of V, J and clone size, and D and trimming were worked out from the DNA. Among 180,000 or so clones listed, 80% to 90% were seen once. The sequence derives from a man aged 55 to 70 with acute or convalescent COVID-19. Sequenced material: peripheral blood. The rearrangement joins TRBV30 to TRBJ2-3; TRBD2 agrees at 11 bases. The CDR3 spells CACRRTSGSTDTQYF. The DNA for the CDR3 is TGTGCCTGCCGGCGGACTAGCGGGAGCACAGATACGCAGTATTTT.